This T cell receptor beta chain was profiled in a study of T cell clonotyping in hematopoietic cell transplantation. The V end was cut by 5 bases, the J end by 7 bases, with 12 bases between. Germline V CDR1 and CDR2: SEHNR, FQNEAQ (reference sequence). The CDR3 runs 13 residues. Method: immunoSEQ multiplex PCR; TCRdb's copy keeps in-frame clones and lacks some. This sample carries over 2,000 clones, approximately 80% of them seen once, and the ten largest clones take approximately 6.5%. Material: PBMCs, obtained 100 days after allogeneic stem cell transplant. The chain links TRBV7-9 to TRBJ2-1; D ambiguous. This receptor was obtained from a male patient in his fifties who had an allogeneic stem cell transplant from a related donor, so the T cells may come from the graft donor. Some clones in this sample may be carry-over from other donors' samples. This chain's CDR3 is CASSHVVPNEQFF. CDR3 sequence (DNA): TGTGCCAGCAGCCACGTCGTTCCGAATGAGCAGTTCTTC. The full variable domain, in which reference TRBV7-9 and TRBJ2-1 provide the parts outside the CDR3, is DTGVSQNPRHKITKRGQNVTFRCDPISEHNRLYWYRQTLGQGPEFLTYFQNEAQLEKSRLLSDRFSAERPKGSFSTLEIQRTEQGDSAMYLCASSHVVPNEQFFGPGTRLTVL.